These T cell receptor beta chains were read from a single sample in a study of shared clonotypes between healthy human individuals. Sequencing used immunoSEQ multiplex PCR; TCRdb keeps in-frame clones, though not all of them. The sample holds about 2.1 million clones, about 93% seen once. Material: naive CD8+ T cells from PBMCs. Receptor source: a man between 18 and 35 years old in good health. Some clones in this sample may be carry-over from other donors' samples. Each CDR3 is given with its conserved first and last residue. Each record gives: V gene, D gene, clone size, J gene, CDR3 protein, CDR3 DNA. A D gene is named only where the DNA matches it firmly. Some rows mark clone size as missing; the rest say once, few, many or name a class of expanded clone.

>TRBV14|NA|NA|TRBJ2-7
CASSHRPYEQYF
TGTGCCAGCAGCCACCGCCCCTACGAGCAGTACTTC
>TRBV4-2|NA|NA|TRBJ2-7
CASSLAFGDEQYF
TGTGCCAGCAGCCTAGCTTTTGGTGACGAGCAGTACTTC
>TRBV7-2|NA|NA|TRBJ2-7
CASSLGTFSYEQYF
TGTGCCAGCAGCTTGGGGACTTTCTCCTACGAGCAGTACTTC
>TRBV9|TRBD1|NA|TRBJ2-7
CASSRNRDRGSYEQYF
TGTGCCAGCAGCCGGAACCGGGACAGGGGATCCTACGAGCAGTACTTC
>TRBV29-1|NA|NA|TRBJ2-5
CSVEDLNRVAQETQYF
TGCAGCGTTGAGGACCTAAACAGGGTTGCGCAAGAGACCCAGTACTTC
>TRBV2|NA|NA|TRBJ2-7
CASSESTGRRKFQYF
TGTGCCAGCAGTGAATCAACGGGGCGCCGAAAGTTCCAGTACTTC
>TRBV5-6|TRBD1|NA|TRBJ1-1
CASSFSTGGTEAFF
TGTGCCAGCAGCTTTTCGACAGGGGGGACTGAAGCTTTCTTT
>TRBV7-8|TRBD2|NA|TRBJ2-1
CASSINSGDRYNEQFF
TGTGCCAGCAGCATAAATAGCGGGGACCGCTACAATGAGCAGTTCTTC
>TRBV5-1|NA|NA|TRBJ2-6
CASSLAGSGANVLTF
TGCGCCAGCAGCTTGGCAGGGTCCGGGGCCAACGTCCTGACTTTC
>TRBV7-6|NA|NA|TRBJ2-1
CASSLYTRRYYNEQFF
TGTGCCAGCAGCTTATATACCCGTCGCTATTACAATGAGCAGTTCTTC
>TRBV7-3|TRBD2|NA|TRBJ2-1
CASSLAGGNSYNEQFF
TGTGCCAGCAGCTTAGCGGGAGGTAACTCCTACAATGAGCAGTTCTTC
>TRBV19|TRBD1|once|TRBJ1-5
CASSVTRRQGEGSNQPQHF
TGTGCCAGTAGTGTCACAAGGCGACAGGGGGAGGGCAGCAATCAGCCCCAGCATTTT
>TRBV15|NA|NA|TRBJ2-1
CATSTSPYNEQFF
TGTGCCACCAGCACTAGTCCCTACAATGAGCAGTTCTTC
>TRBV5-8|NA|NA|TRBJ1-5
CASQAGVMQPQHF
TGTGCCAGTCAGGCGGGGGTAATGCAGCCCCAGCATTTT
>TRBV5-4|NA|once|TRBJ1-3
CASSLDLSGNTIYF
TGTGCCAGCAGCTTGGACCTCTCTGGAAACACCATATATTTT
>TRBV15|NA|NA|TRBJ2-7
CATSDRISYEQYF
TGTGCCACCAGCGACAGGATTTCCTACGAGCAGTACTTC
>TRBV7-9|TRBD1|NA|TRBJ1-4
CASSRTGGGEKLFF
TGTGCCAGCAGCCGGACAGGGGGCGGCGAAAAACTGTTTTTT
>TRBV7-9|NA|NA|TRBJ1-2
CASSFSPRTPFYGYTF
TGTGCCAGCAGCTTCTCCCCCCGGACTCCCTTCTATGGCTACACCTTC
>TRBV9|NA|NA|TRBJ2-7
CASSVSDVSYEQYF
TGTGCCAGCAGCGTGAGCGACGTCTCCTACGAGCAGTACTTC
>TRBV11-2|NA|NA|TRBJ2-7
CASSLTPETVYEQYF
TGTGCCAGCAGCCTAACACCCGAGACCGTCTACGAGCAGTACTTC
>TRBV7-9|NA|NA|TRBJ2-7
CASSLAGMVYEQYF
TGTGCCAGCAGCTTAGCAGGGATGGTCTACGAGCAGTACTTC
>TRBV5-4|NA|NA|TRBJ1-2
CASSLAPNYGYTF
TGTGCCAGCAGCTTGGCACCCAACTATGGCTACACCTTC
>TRBV5-8|NA|NA|TRBJ2-2
CASSLVFSGYAGELFF
TGTGCCAGCAGCTTGGTGTTTTCAGGGTATGCCGGGGAGCTGTTTTTT
>TRBV28|NA|once|TRBJ2-7
CASSPGFREQYF
TGTGCCAGCAGTCCAGGATTCCGCGAGCAGTACTTC
>TRBV7-9|NA|NA|TRBJ2-2
CASSRSGTPNTGELFF
TGTGCCAGCAGCCGATCCGGGACTCCGAACACCGGGGAGCTGTTTTTT
>TRBV27|NA|NA|TRBJ1-5
CASSSDGSTRWAQHF
TGTGCCAGCAGTTCCGACGGGTCAACAAGATGGGCCCAGCATTTT
>TRBV14|NA|NA|TRBJ1-1
CASSRHPGVGGVTEAFF
TGTGCCAGCAGCCGTCATCCAGGCGTGGGGGGCGTTACTGAAGCTTTCTTT
>TRBV15|TRBD1|NA|TRBJ2-1
CATSRDRTGAYNEQFF
TGTGCCACCAGCAGAGATCGGACAGGGGCCTACAATGAGCAGTTCTTC
>TRBV29-1|TRBD2|NA|TRBJ2-3
CSVKRTSGGVDTQYF
TGCAGCGTTAAGCGGACTAGCGGGGGAGTAGATACGCAGTATTTT
>TRBV28|NA|few|TRBJ1-5
CASSLPGQPQHF
TGTGCCAGCAGTTTACCCGGGCAGCCCCAGCATTTT
>TRBV27|TRBD1|NA|TRBJ2-7
CASSPRTGFFYEQYF
TGTGCCAGCAGTCCCCGGACAGGGTTTTTTTACGAGCAGTACTTC
>TRBV15|NA|NA|TRBJ2-7
CATSRELRSSSREQYF
TGTGCCACCAGCAGAGAGCTACGCTCTTCCTCGAGGGAGCAGTACTTC
>TRBV7-9|TRBD2|NA|TRBJ2-3
CASSGAGGAWDTQYF
TGTGCCAGCAGCGGCGCGGGGGGGGCCTGGGATACGCAGTATTTT
>TRBV7-2|NA|NA|TRBJ2-7
CASSLRWGVDYDEQYF
TGTGCCAGCAGCTTACGATGGGGAGTAGATTATGACGAGCAGTACTTC
>TRBV7-9|TRBD2|NA|TRBJ2-1
CASSTLAGGPSEQFF
TGTGCCAGCAGCACCCTAGCGGGAGGGCCGAGTGAGCAGTTCTTC
>TRBV27|TRBD1|NA|TRBJ1-1
CASKGGTGVTPEAFF
TGTGCCAGCAAGGGGGGGACAGGGGTTACCCCTGAAGCTTTCTTT
>TRBV7-6|NA|NA|TRBJ2-7
CASSLEDNYEQYF
TGTGCCAGCAGCTTAGAGGACAACTACGAGCAGTACTTC
>TRBV9|TRBD1|NA|TRBJ1-3
CASSVARDRSFSGNTIYF
TGTGCCAGCAGCGTAGCTCGGGACAGGTCCTTTTCTGGAAACACCATATATTTT
>TRBV10-1|TRBD2|once|TRBJ2-1
CASSVSGSSYNEQFF
TGCGCCAGCAGTGTAAGCGGGAGCTCCTACAATGAGCAGTTCTTC
>TRBV27|TRBD2|NA|TRBJ2-1
CASSSLSPLAVSYNEQFF
TGTGCCAGCAGTTCCCTATCCCCACTAGCGGTCTCTTACAATGAGCAGTTCTTC
>TRBV7-2|TRBD1|once|TRBJ2-5
CASSLGTGGISETQYF
TGTGCCAGCAGCTTGGGGACAGGGGGCATATCAGAGACCCAGTACTTC
>TRBV28|NA|NA|TRBJ1-3
CASSPRGTGNTIYF
TGTGCCAGCAGTCCCCGGGGGACTGGAAACACCATATATTTT
>TRBV7-9|NA|once|TRBJ2-1
CASTYSPGSLGDEQFF
TGTGCCAGCACCTATTCCCCGGGCTCCCTGGGGGATGAGCAGTTCTTC
>TRBV29-1|NA|NA|TRBJ2-1
CSVPNRSQQFF
TGCAGCGTCCCTAACAGGTCTCAGCAGTTCTTC
>TRBV5-4|NA|once|TRBJ1-1
CASSLAWGNTEAFF
TGTGCCAGCAGCTTGGCCTGGGGGAACACTGAAGCTTTCTTT
>TRBV7-9|NA|NA|TRBJ2-1
CASSVNVDPTYNEQFF
TGTGCCAGCAGCGTAAACGTGGACCCTACCTACAATGAGCAGTTCTTC
>TRBV11-2|NA|NA|TRBJ2-7
CASSLEAFSYEQYF
TGTGCCAGCAGCTTAGAAGCGTTCTCCTACGAGCAGTACTTC
>TRBV28|NA|NA|TRBJ2-2
CASSLLSGFNAGELFF
TGTGCCAGCAGTTTACTTTCTGGTTTTAACGCCGGGGAGCTGTTTTTT
>TRBV19|NA|NA|TRBJ1-3
CASRSWASGNTIYF
TGTGCCAGTCGATCGTGGGCCTCTGGAAACACCATATATTTT
>TRBV19|TRBD2|NA|TRBJ2-1
CASSIAGGGNEQFF
TGTGCCAGTAGTATAGCGGGAGGCGGCAATGAGCAGTTCTTC
>TRBV19|TRBD1|few|TRBJ1-1
CASSTRTGGRTEAFF
TGTGCCAGTAGTACAAGGACAGGGGGCCGGACTGAAGCTTTCTTT
>TRBV18|NA|NA|TRBJ1-4
CASSPETGENEKLFF
TGTGCCAGCTCCCCCGAGACAGGAGAAAATGAAAAACTGTTTTTT
>TRBV9|TRBD2|NA|TRBJ2-7
CASSVEASGRYEQYF
TGTGCCAGCAGCGTAGAGGCTAGCGGGCGCTACGAGCAGTACTTC
>TRBV7-9|NA|NA|TRBJ2-7
CASLSGADYEQYF
TGTGCCAGTTTAAGCGGTGCGGACTACGAGCAGTACTTC